This TCR beta chain is drawn from a study of T cell changes during pregnancy in multiple sclerosis. Clones were read by immunoSEQ multiplex PCR, and TCRdb kept only the in-frame ones, dropping some. The table records tens of thousands of clones, 91% of them present only once. This clone came up once. This TCR derives from a female donor in good health, enrolled as a control in a pregnancy study. This specimen consisted of CD4+ T cells from peripheral blood mononuclear cells, obtained after pregnancy.

The CDR3 spells CSASVTDTQYF. For the CDR3, the DNA is TGCAGTGCTAGCGTGACAGATACGCAGTATTTT. V and J are TRBV20-1 and TRBJ2-3, with D unclear. Trimming pared 3 bases from V and 3 bases from J, leaving 4 bases between. CDR3 length: 11 residues. Germline CDR1 is DFQATT and CDR2 is SNEGSKA (reference sequence).